This T cell receptor beta chain stems from a study of technical replicates of blood from a few donors (dated by TCRdb to about 2017). For CDR1 and CDR2, the germline V gene lists MGHRA and YSYEKL. Spanning cysteine to phenylalanine, the CDR3 consists of 16 amino acids. Just CDR3 DNA is preserved here, 48 bases in frame from base 1. The V end loses 1 base and the J end loses 1 base, and a stretch of 11 bases separates them. The library was built by means of the immunoSEQ multiplex PCR assay. TCRdb carries this immuneACCESS record with in-frame sequences only. Its versions omit some clonotypes, under half of them owing to an unresolved V gene in the studies checked, with the rest unexplained. Across this sample there are about 81,000 clones, with 90% to 97% seen only once. The ten largest clones capture around 0.2% of the sample. On this clone: Its target antigen remains unknown. No base qualities exist here, and no much larger clone lies one base off it.

Sequences were obtained from T cells isolated from PBMCs. Here the chain combines TRBV4-1 and TRBJ1-5; the D region possibly corresponds to TRBD1 (5 bases align). This TCR came from a human donor in good health. The CDR3 reads CASSQGGLGSNQPQHF. Here is the DNA: TGCGCCAGCAGCCAAGGGGGCTTAGGGAGCAATCAGCCCCAGCATTTT.